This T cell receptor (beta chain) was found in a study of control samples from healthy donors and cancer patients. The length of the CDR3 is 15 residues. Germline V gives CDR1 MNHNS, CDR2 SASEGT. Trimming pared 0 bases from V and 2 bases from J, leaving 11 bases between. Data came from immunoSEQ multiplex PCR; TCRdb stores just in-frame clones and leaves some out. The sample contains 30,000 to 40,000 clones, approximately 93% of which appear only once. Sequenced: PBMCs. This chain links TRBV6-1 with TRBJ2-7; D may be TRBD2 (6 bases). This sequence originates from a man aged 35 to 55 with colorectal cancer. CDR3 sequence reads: CASSEARGVPYEQYF. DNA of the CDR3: TGTGCCAGCAGTGAAGCACGCGGGGTCCCCTACGAGCAGTACTTC.